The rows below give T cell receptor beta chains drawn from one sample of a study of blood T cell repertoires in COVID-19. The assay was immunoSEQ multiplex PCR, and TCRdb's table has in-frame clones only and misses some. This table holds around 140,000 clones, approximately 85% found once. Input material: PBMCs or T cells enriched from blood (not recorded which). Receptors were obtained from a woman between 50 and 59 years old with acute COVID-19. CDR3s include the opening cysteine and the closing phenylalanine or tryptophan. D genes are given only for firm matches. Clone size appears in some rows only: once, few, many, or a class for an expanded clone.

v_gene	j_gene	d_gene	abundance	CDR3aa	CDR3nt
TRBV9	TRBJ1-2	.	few	CASSPRGGNYGYTF	TGTGCCAGCAGCCCCCGCGGAGGGAACTATGGCTACACCTTC
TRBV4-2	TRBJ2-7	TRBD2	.	CASSQPLAESSYEQYF	TGTGCCAGCAGCCAACCGCTAGCGGAGAGCTCCTACGAGCAGTACTTC
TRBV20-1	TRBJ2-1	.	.	CSASKSRTYNEQFF	TGCAGTGCTAGTAAGAGTCGCACCTACAATGAGCAGTTCTTC
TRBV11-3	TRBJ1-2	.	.	CASSLRTAFYGYTF	TGTGCCAGCAGCCTACGGACAGCTTTCTATGGCTACACCTTC
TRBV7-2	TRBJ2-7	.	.	CASRGAGASSYEQYF	TGTGCCAGCAGGGGGGCCGGAGCGAGCTCCTACGAGCAGTACTTC
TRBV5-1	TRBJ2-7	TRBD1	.	CASSWGQDLIGYEQYF	TGCGCCAGCAGCTGGGGACAGGACCTTATCGGCTACGAGCAGTACTTC
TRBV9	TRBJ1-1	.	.	CASGGTLNTEAFF	TGTGCCAGCGGCGGGACATTGAACACTGAAGCTTTCTTT
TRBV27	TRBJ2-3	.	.	CASSFGGTINTQYF	TGTGCCAGCAGTTTTGGGGGGACCATAAATACGCAGTATTTT
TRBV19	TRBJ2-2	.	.	CASSISGNAGELFF	TGTGCCAGTAGTATCTCGGGGAACGCCGGGGAGCTGTTTTTT
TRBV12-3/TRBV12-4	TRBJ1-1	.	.	CASSLGSGREAFF	TGTGCCAGCAGTTTAGGCAGTGGGAGGGAGGCTTTCTTT
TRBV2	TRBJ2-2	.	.	CASSETLASNTGELFF	TGTGCCAGCAGTGAAACCCTAGCTTCGAACACCGGGGAGCTGTTTTTT
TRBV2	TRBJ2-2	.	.	CASSAPPHLVANTGELFF	TGTGCCAGCAGTGCCCCGCCGCACTTGGTCGCGAACACCGGGGAGCTGTTTTTT
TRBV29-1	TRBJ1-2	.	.	CSAANTDYGYTF	TGCAGCGCAGCGAACACGGACTATGGCTACACCTTC
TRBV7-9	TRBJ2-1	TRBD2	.	CASSPRPGLAGLNEQFF	TGTGCCAGCAGCCCGCGCCCCGGACTAGCGGGATTGAATGAGCAGTTCTTC
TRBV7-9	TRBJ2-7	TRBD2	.	CASSPRGGSEQYF	TGTGCCAGCAGCCCAAGGGGAGGGAGTGAGCAGTACTTC
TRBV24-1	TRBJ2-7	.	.	CATSDTGPAIVEQYF	TGTGCCACCAGTGATACAGGACCTGCCATTGTCGAGCAGTACTTC
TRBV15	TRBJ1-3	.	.	CATSSRVSGNTIYF	TGTGCCACCAGCAGCAGGGTCTCTGGAAACACCATATATTTT
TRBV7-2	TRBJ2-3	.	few	CASSPRSGSTDTQYF	TGTGCCAGCAGCCCCCGGAGCGGGAGCACAGATACGCAGTATTTT
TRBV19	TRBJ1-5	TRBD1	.	CASGTEGAYSNQPQHF	TGTGCCAGCGGGACGGAGGGGGCTTATAGCAATCAGCCCCAGCATTTT
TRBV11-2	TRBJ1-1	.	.	CASSLAGEGTEAFF	TGTGCCAGCAGCTTAGCAGGGGAGGGGACTGAAGCTTTCTTT
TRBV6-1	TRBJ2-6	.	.	CASSVFSGSGANVLTF	TGTGCCAGCAGTGTTTTTAGCGGCTCTGGGGCCAACGTCCTGACTTTC
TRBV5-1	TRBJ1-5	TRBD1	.	CASSSGQGDQPQHF	TGCGCCAGCAGCTCAGGACAGGGAGATCAGCCCCAGCATTTT
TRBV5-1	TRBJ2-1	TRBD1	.	CASSSPDRAGDEQFF	TGCGCCAGCAGCTCCCCAGACAGGGCAGGCGATGAGCAGTTCTTC
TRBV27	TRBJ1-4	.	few	CASSTSPGLGVEKLFF	TGTGCCAGCAGTACCAGCCCTGGCTTAGGGGTCGAAAAACTGTTTTTT
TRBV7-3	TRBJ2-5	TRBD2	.	CASSRTSGETQYF	TGTGCCAGCAGCCGGACTAGCGGAGAGACCCAGTACTTC
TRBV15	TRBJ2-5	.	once	CATSRPPGQETQYF	TGTGCCACCAGCAGACCCCCGGGGCAAGAGACCCAGTACTTC
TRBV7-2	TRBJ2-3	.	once	CASSLGGADTQYF	TGTGCCAGCAGCTTAGGGGGAGCAGATACGCAGTATTTT
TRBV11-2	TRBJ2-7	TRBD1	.	CASSWRQGSEQYF	TGTGCCAGCAGCTGGAGACAGGGGAGCGAGCAGTACTTC
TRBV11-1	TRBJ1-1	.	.	CASSTYRTSEAFF	TGTGCCAGCAGCACCTACAGAACTAGTGAAGCTTTCTTT
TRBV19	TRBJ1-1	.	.	CASSSAGWNTEAFF	TGTGCCAGTAGTTCGGCAGGCTGGAACACTGAAGCTTTCTTT
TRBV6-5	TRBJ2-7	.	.	CASRNNYEQYF	TGTGCCAGCAGGAACAACTACGAGCAGTACTTC